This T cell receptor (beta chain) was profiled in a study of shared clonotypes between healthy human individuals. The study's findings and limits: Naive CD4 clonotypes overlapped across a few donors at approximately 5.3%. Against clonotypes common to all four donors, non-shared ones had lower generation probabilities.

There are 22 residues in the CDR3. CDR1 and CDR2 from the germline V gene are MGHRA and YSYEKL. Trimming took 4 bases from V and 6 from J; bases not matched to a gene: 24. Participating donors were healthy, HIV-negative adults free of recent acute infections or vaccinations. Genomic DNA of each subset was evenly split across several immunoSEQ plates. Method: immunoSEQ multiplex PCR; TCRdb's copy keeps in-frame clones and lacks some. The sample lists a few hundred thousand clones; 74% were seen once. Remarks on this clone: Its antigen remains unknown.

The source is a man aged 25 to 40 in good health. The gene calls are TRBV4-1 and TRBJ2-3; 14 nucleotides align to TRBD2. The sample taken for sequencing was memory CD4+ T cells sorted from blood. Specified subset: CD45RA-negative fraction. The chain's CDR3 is CASSPLLSTGLAGDRHRDTQYF. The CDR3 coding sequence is TGCGCCAGCAGCCCGCTTCTAAGTACGGGACTAGCGGGAGATCGGCACCGGGATACGCAGTATTTT.